This T cell receptor beta chain was captured by sequencing in a study of T cell changes during pregnancy in multiple sclerosis. Generated by immunoSEQ multiplex PCR, the TCRdb table keeps only in-frame clones and is missing some. The data show 68,000 or so clones, roughly nine tenths seen once. The V end was cut by 1 base, the J end by 6 bases, with 11 bases between. This CDR3 is 14 amino acids long. The germline V gene encodes CDR1 SGHTA and CDR2 FQGNSA. The chain carries TRBV7-2 and TRBJ2-3; possible D gene TRBD2, 6 bases. The TCR comes from a female donor in good health, enrolled as a control in a pregnancy study. This specimen consisted of peripheral blood, obtained in the second trimester of pregnancy. CDR3 region: CASSLEREWDTQYF. The CDR3 bases are TGTGCCAGCAGCTTAGAACGGGAGTGGGATACGCAGTATTTT.